Listed below are T cell receptor beta chains from one sample, sequenced in a study of blood T cell repertoires in COVID-19. Some clones are missing from TCRdb's copy, which holds only in-frame ones; the method was immunoSEQ multiplex PCR. Among roughly 160,000 clones listed, around 80% were seen once. Sequenced input: PBMCs or T cells enriched from blood (not recorded which). The receptors were sampled from a woman aged 70-85 years in a cohort exposed to, infected with or recovered from COVID-19 (not recorded which). Both conserved end residues are part of each CDR3. The D gene is left open where the match is weak. Some rows have no size entry. The others give once, few or many, or a class for an expanded clone.

j_gene	v_gene	abundance	d_gene	CDR3aa	CDR3nt
TRBJ2-5	TRBV18	.	.	CASSPDKTQYF	TGTGCCAGCTCACCCGACAAGACCCAGTACTTC
TRBJ2-7	TRBV27	few	.	CASSPYRDTLYEQYF	TGTGCCAGCAGCCCGTACCGGGACACACTATACGAGCAGTACTTC
TRBJ2-1	TRBV20-1	.	.	CSASPTGNEQFF	TGCAGTGCTAGTCCCACGGGGAATGAGCAGTTCTTC
TRBJ2-7	TRBV5-4	.	.	CASSLQGAYEQYF	TGTGCCAGCAGCTTGCAGGGCGCCTACGAGCAGTACTTC
TRBJ1-2	TRBV19	.	.	CASSSSRGRQADKNYGYTF	TGTGCCAGTAGTTCCTCCCGTGGGCGACAGGCCGATAAGAACTATGGCTACACCTTC
TRBJ1-3	TRBV7-3	.	.	CASSLMGGVGNTIYF	TGTGCCAGCAGCTTAATGGGAGGGGTCGGAAACACCATATATTTT
TRBJ1-2	TRBV19	.	TRBD1	CATKGQGAGGYTF	TGTGCCACCAAGGGACAGGGGGCTGGTGGCTACACCTTC
TRBJ2-7	TRBV7-2	once	TRBD1	CASTPPGTGQYEQYF	TGTGCCAGCACCCCCCCTGGGACAGGGCAGTACGAGCAGTACTTC
TRBJ2-7	TRBV19	.	TRBD2	CASSLSRLAGEREQYF	TGTGCCAGTAGCCTAAGTCGACTAGCGGGAGAAAGAGAGCAGTACTTC
TRBJ1-2	TRBV7-2	.	.	CASSVREFYGYTF	TGTGCCAGCAGCGTCAGGGAATTCTATGGCTACACCTTC
TRBJ2-1	TRBV10-1	.	TRBD1	CASSEFLTGQGENNEQFF	TGCGCCAGCAGTGAGTTCCTAACGGGACAGGGAGAAAACAATGAGCAGTTCTTC
TRBJ1-4	TRBV28	.	.	CASDDRTNEKLFF	TGTGCCTCGGATGACAGGACTAATGAAAAACTGTTTTTT
TRBJ2-5	TRBV6-4	.	.	CASSDPSLGRETQYF	TGTGCCAGCAGTGACCCCTCACTAGGAAGGGAGACCCAGTACTTC
TRBJ2-4	TRBV5-1	.	TRBD2	CASSLGPAGGNIQYF	TGCGCCAGCAGCTTGGGTCCAGCGGGAGGCAACATTCAGTACTTC
TRBJ1-1	TRBV9	.	.	CASSVDGQRGTEAFF	TGTGCCAGCAGCGTAGATGGACAAAGAGGCACTGAAGCTTTCTTT
TRBJ2-1	TRBV28	once	TRBD2	CASRLAGGSYNEQFF	TGTGCCAGCAGGTTAGCGGGAGGGTCCTACAATGAGCAGTTCTTC
TRBJ2-1	TRBV7-2	.	TRBD2	CASSFTPGTSRNEQFF	TGTGCCAGCAGCTTCACCCCGGGGACTAGCAGGAATGAGCAGTTCTTC
TRBJ1-6	TRBV18	.	.	CASSPYRDPNSPLHF	TGTGCCAGCTCACCCTACAGGGATCCTAATTCACCCCTCCACTTT
TRBJ2-5	TRBV9	.	TRBD2	CASSVAGLAGEETQYF	TGTGCCAGCAGCGTAGCGGGGCTAGCGGGAGAAGAGACCCAGTACTTC
TRBJ1-6	TRBV30	.	TRBD1	CAWSPGTGNSPLHF	TGTGCCTGGAGTCCGGGGACAGGGAATTCACCCCTCCACTTT
TRBJ2-3	TRBV5-4	.	TRBD2	CASRKVTGTRSSTDTQYF	TGTGCCAGCAGAAAAGTAACAGGGACTAGATCTAGCACAGATACGCAGTATTTT
TRBJ1-3	TRBV9	.	.	CASTPVGGGGNTIYF	TGTGCCAGCACCCCCGTGGGGGGTGGGGGAAACACCATATATTTT
TRBJ1-5	TRBV7-2	.	.	CASSPSGSSNQPQHF	TGTGCCAGCAGCCCGTCCGGTAGTAGCAATCAGCCCCAGCATTTT
TRBJ1-1	TRBV10-2	.	TRBD1	CASSGGQGGEAFF	TGCGCCAGCAGTGGCGGACAGGGGGGTGAAGCTTTCTTT
TRBJ1-2	TRBV7-3	.	.	CASRQRGYTF	TGTGCCAGCAGGCAGCGTGGCTACACCTTC
TRBJ2-1	TRBV28	.	TRBD1	CASSPGQGPLNEQFF	TGTGCCAGCAGTCCAGGACAGGGGCCCCTCAATGAGCAGTTCTTC
TRBJ1-2	TRBV6-5	.	.	CASSSEVMAGYTF	TGTGCCAGCAGTTCCGAGGTCATGGCGGGCTACACCTTC
TRBJ1-5	TRBV5-5	.	TRBD1	CASSSGTGHQPQHF	TGTGCCAGCAGCAGTGGGACAGGACATCAGCCCCAGCATTTT
TRBJ2-1	TRBV7-9	.	.	CASSFQVRLFF	TGTGCCAGCAGCTTCCAGGTCCGTCTGTTCTTC
TRBJ2-1	TRBV4-1	.	.	CASAPGRNPYNEQFF	TGCGCCAGCGCGCCAGGGCGCAACCCCTACAATGAGCAGTTCTTC
TRBJ1-3	TRBV30	.	.	CAWNPRGGSDTIYF	TGTGCCTGGAATCCCAGGGGCGGATCGGACACCATATATTTT
TRBJ2-1	TRBV5-1	.	TRBD2	CASSQLAGRGGEFF	TGCGCCAGCAGCCAACTAGCGGGGAGGGGCGGGGAGTTCTTC
TRBJ1-6	TRBV5-1	.	.	CASSRTENNSPLHF	TGCGCCAGCAGCCGGACAGAAAATAATTCACCCCTCCACTTT
TRBJ1-2	TRBV6-2/TRBV6-3	few	TRBD1	CASSYPGQTNGYTF	TGTGCCAGCAGTTACCCGGGACAGACCAATGGCTACACCTTC
TRBJ1-4	TRBV5-6	.	.	CASSLVAAGEKLFF	TGTGCCAGCAGCTTGGTGGCAGCGGGAGAAAAACTGTTTTTT
TRBJ2-3	TRBV28	.	TRBD2	CASISNGLAGGTTDTQYF	TGTGCCAGTATATCCAACGGGCTAGCGGGAGGAACCACAGATACGCAGTATTTT
TRBJ2-7	TRBV28	few	TRBD1	CASSPRDRGSEQYF	TGTGCCAGCAGTCCCCGGGACAGGGGCAGCGAGCAGTACTTC
TRBJ1-2	TRBV4-2	.	.	CASSQEVANYGYTF	TGTGCCAGCAGCCAAGAAGTAGCTAACTATGGCTACACCTTC
TRBJ1-4	TRBV11-2	.	.	CASSLGGGLGEKLFF	TGTGCCAGCAGCTTAGGAGGAGGTCTAGGGGAAAAACTGTTTTTT
TRBJ2-1	TRBV2	.	TRBD1	CARGQGPNEQFF	TGTGCCAGAGGACAGGGTCCCAATGAGCAGTTCTTC
TRBJ1-5	TRBV28	once	TRBD1	CASSLTGGGQPQHF	TGTGCCAGCAGCTTGACAGGGGGCGGTCAGCCCCAGCATTTT
TRBJ1-5	TRBV10-3	.	.	CAISEGGVSNQPQHF	TGTGCCATCAGTGAGGGGGGGGTTAGCAATCAGCCCCAGCATTTT